This T cell receptor (beta chain) derives from a study of cytomegalovirus exposure and HLA in healthy donors. Study as a whole: The same platform used for the approximately 700 first-cohort repertoires was also used for the 120 or so validation repertoires, as a later analysis reported.

CDR1 is LNHDA, CDR2 SQIVND, per germline (reference sequence). The CDR3 is 17 residues long. V lost 5 bases and J lost 0, with 17 bases in between. Sequencing was performed with immunoSEQ multiplex PCR; in TCRdb, only in-frame clones are kept and a portion is missing. Among some 84,000 clones listed, around 90% were seen once. Separate from the roughly 730-subject first cohort, the approximately 120-subject validation cohort was the one that the donors belonged to. Worth noting for this clone: What it binds is unknown.

General study points: The listing of roughly 160 TCR beta chains classed them as cytomegalovirus-associated. Specific recognition of CMV antigens was confirmed in vitro for three chains (all CMV-associated).

This sequence originates from a man aged 25-40 years in good health and CMV-seronegative. The V gene is TRBV19, the J gene TRBJ1-3, with D unclear. Sequencing input: PBMCs. The CDR3 DNA follows: TGTGCCAGTAGTCTACAAGCGGAGGCGATCTCTGGAAACACCATATATTTT. As protein: CASSLQAEAISGNTIYF.